Listed below are T cell receptor beta chains from one sample, sequenced in a study of metastatic and nonmetastatic thyroid tumors. TCRdb re-clonotyped the PCR reads through MiXCR. The sample yields about 19,000 clones, roughly 15% seen once. Sequencing was performed on blood. Every receptor here comes from a male donor with papillary thyroid cancer or a benign thyroid nodule (not recorded which). Some clones in this sample may be carry-over from other donors' samples. CDR3s include the opening cysteine and the closing phenylalanine or tryptophan. D genes are given only for firm matches. For some rows the clone size is stated as once, few or many, or as a class when expanded; others skip it.

>TRBJ2-7|-|-|TRBV6-5
CADFGPKQYF
TGTGCGGACTTCGGACCTAAGCAGTACTTC
>TRBJ2-7|-|TRBD2|TRBV4-2
CASSQGPGIRTSGDEQYF
TGTGCCAGCAGCCAAGGTCCGGGTATCAGGACTAGCGGTGATGAGCAGTACTTC
>TRBJ2-7|medium-sized|TRBD1|TRBV4-1
CASSPLGQGVYEQYF
TGCGCCAGCAGCCCCCTAGGACAGGGGGTATACGAGCAGTACTTC
>TRBJ1-5|many|-|TRBV6-6
CASSYSPDSNQPQHF
TGTGCCAGCAGTTACTCCCCAGATAGCAATCAGCCCCAGCATTTT
>TRBJ2-2|many|-|TRBV27
CASSPGEAGELFF
TGTGCCAGCAGTCCAGGGGAGGCCGGGGAGCTGTTTTTT
>TRBJ1-2|-|-|TRBV6-1
CASSEGTQGIYGYTF
TGTGCCAGCAGTGAAGGTACACAGGGTATCTATGGCTACACCTTC
>TRBJ2-1|many|-|TRBV7-6
CASSPPGPWVRDEQFF
TGTGCCAGCAGCCCCCCCGGGCCCTGGGTTCGGGATGAGCAGTTCTTC
>TRBJ2-1|many|TRBD2|TRBV7-3
CASSLSSGSREQFF
TGTGCCAGCAGCTTATCTAGCGGGAGCCGCGAGCAGTTCTTC
>TRBJ2-7|many|-|TRBV19
CASSASIYYEQYF
TGTGCCAGTTCGGCTAGCATTTACTACGAGCAGTACTTC
>TRBJ2-2|many|TRBD2|TRBV9
CASSKTSGVTGELFF
TGTGCCAGCAGCAAAACTAGCGGGGTCACCGGGGAGCTGTTTTTT
>TRBJ2-5|medium-sized|-|TRBV12-3/TRBV12-4
CASSLALGQETQYF
TGTGCCAGCAGTTTAGCGCTCGGGCAAGAGACCCAGTACTTC
>TRBJ2-1|many|-|TRBV30
CAWTPGVTPNEQFF
TGTGCCTGGACCCCAGGAGTTACCCCCAATGAGCAGTTCTTC
>TRBJ2-7|many|TRBD1|TRBV20-1
CSAREQGPWQYF
TGCAGTGCTAGAGAACAGGGGCCCTGGCAGTACTTC
>TRBJ1-1|many|-|TRBV3-1
CASSQDTPGTEAFF
TGTGCCAGCAGCCAAGACACCCCGGGGACTGAAGCTTTCTTT
>TRBJ1-2|medium-sized|-|TRBV20-1
CSAGNGYTF
TGCAGCGCAGGGAACGGCTACACCTTC
>TRBJ1-1|-|-|TRBV20-1
CTPRVTSNTEAFF
TGCACTCCTAGAGTGACATCGAACACTGAAGCTTTCTTT
>TRBJ1-5|many|TRBD1|TRBV20-1
CSANRGGNQPQHF
TGCAGTGCCAACAGGGGAGGCAATCAGCCCCAGCATTTT